This TCR beta chain was sequenced during a study of siplizumab effects on memory and regulatory T cells. Each sample had around 110,000 TCR templates assayed. Data came from immunoSEQ multiplex PCR; TCRdb stores just in-frame clones and leaves some out. Of some 110,000 clones in the sample, about 92% were seen once. Study results and caveats: On average, about 72% of mappable alloreactive CD4+ clones were Treg-derived under siplizumab, against 26.9% in controls. Naive T cells seemed more diverse than memory cells and seemed major alloresponse contributors. Suppressive function of proliferating Tregs from siplizumab cultures was not confirmed.

The CDR3 runs 12 residues. Germline V gene sequence: CDR1 KGHSH, CDR2 LQKENI. Trimming took 3 bases from V and 9 from J, leaving 9 bases between them. On this clone: As yet, its antigen is unknown.

The clonotype originates from a human donor in good health. Source material: CD4+ T cells sorted from blood. This chain joins TRBV18 and TRBJ1-5; D ambiguous. CDR3 sequence reads: CASSPDPRPQHF. DNA for the CDR3: TGTGCCAGCTCACCTGATCCGCGGCCCCAGCATTTT.